A selection of T cell receptor beta chains follows, all from one sample in a study of blood T cell repertoires in COVID-19. The method was immunoSEQ multiplex PCR; TCRdb's version includes in-frame clones alone and lacks a portion of them. The data show 100,000 or so clones, with about 91% seen just once and roughly 4.3% held by the top ten. The sequenced material came from peripheral blood. The receptors shown here come from a man in his late teens or twenties with acute or convalescent COVID-19. Both conserved end residues are part of each CDR3. A D gene is named only where the DNA matches it firmly. Size is omitted from some rows. Given values are once, few, many or a class for expanded clones.

d_call clone_size j_call v_call cdr3_aa cdr3_nt
TRBD1 NA TRBJ1-3 TRBV5-6 CASSLDTTGAGNTIYF TGTGCCAGCAGCTTGGACACGACAGGGGCTGGAAACACCATATATTTT
TRBD1 NA TRBJ1-6 TRBV11-2 CASSLDGRGNSPLHF TGTGCCAGCAGCTTAGATGGCAGGGGGAATTCACCCCTCCACTTT
NA NA TRBJ2-1 TRBV30 CAWSARNEQFF TGTGCCTGGAGCGCGCGCAATGAGCAGTTCTTC
NA NA TRBJ1-5 TRBV19 CASSRAGGSNQPQHF TGTGCCAGTAGTAGGGCGGGGGGTAGCAATCAGCCCCAGCATTTT
NA NA TRBJ1-3 TRBV18 CASSPGPRHPFSGNTIYF TGTGCCAGCTCACCAGGGCCCAGACACCCGTTCTCTGGAAACACCATATATTTT
TRBD1 NA TRBJ1-6 TRBV2 CASTSSGTANSPLHF TGTGCCAGCACCTCGTCCGGGACAGCTAATTCACCCCTCCACTTT
NA NA TRBJ2-6 TRBV29-1 CSVETGANVLTF TGCAGCGTAGAGACTGGGGCCAACGTCCTGACTTTC
TRBD2 NA TRBJ2-3 TRBV29-1 CSAGAGVWGSDTQYF TGCAGCGCAGGAGCGGGAGTTTGGGGGTCAGATACGCAGTATTTT
NA NA TRBJ1-2 TRBV5-6 CASSTGFINYGYTF TGTGCCAGCAGCACAGGATTCATTAACTATGGCTACACCTTC
NA NA TRBJ1-1 TRBV11-2 CASSLGGGTANTEAFF TGTGCCAGCAGCTTAGGGGGGGGGACGGCGAACACTGAAGCTTTCTTT
NA NA TRBJ2-3 TRBV5-1 CASSPLSTDTQYF TGCGCCAGCAGCCCCCTCAGCACAGATACGCAGTATTTT
NA NA TRBJ1-2 TRBV27 CASSYRHANYGYTF TGTGCCAGCAGTTATCGACACGCTAACTATGGCTACACCTTC
TRBD1 NA TRBJ2-7 TRBV28 CASSPTRGHGSYEQYF TGTGCCAGCAGCCCGACCAGGGGGCATGGGTCCTACGAGCAGTACTTC
NA NA TRBJ1-1 TRBV15 CATSGVEVGFGAFF TGTGCCACCAGCGGGGTGGAGGTAGGATTCGGGGCTTTCTTT
NA NA TRBJ1-2 TRBV2 CASSEERQGGGGYTF TGTGCCAGCAGTGAAGAGAGGCAGGGCGGTGGTGGCTACACCTTC
NA NA TRBJ2-3 TRBV7-2 CASSYGGPDTQYF TGTGCCAGCAGCTACGGCGGTCCAGATACGCAGTATTTT
NA NA TRBJ1-1 TRBV18 CASSPEVAGNKAFF TGTGCCAGCTCACCCGAGGTGGCCGGGAATAAAGCTTTCTTT
NA NA TRBJ1-6 TRBV10-2 CASLEATDSPLHF TGCGCCAGCCTTGAAGCAACAGATTCACCCCTCCACTTT
TRBD2 once TRBJ2-1 TRBV11-2 CASSLDPRTSGDYNEQFF TGTGCCAGCAGCTTAGATCCCCGGACTAGCGGGGATTACAATGAGCAGTTCTTC
NA NA TRBJ1-2 TRBV4-1 CASSQVIQGRKSGYTF TGCGCCAGCAGCCAAGTGATACAGGGAAGGAAAAGCGGCTACACCTTC
NA NA TRBJ2-1 TRBV29-1 CSTPGRRAYNEQFF TGCAGCACCCCGGGGCGGAGGGCCTACAATGAGCAGTTCTTC
NA NA TRBJ1-5 TRBV19 CASSHAGVRGQPQHF TGTGCCAGTAGTCATGCAGGGGTTAGAGGGCAGCCCCAGCATTTT
TRBD1 NA TRBJ1-1 TRBV2 CASGRDRGMNTEAFF TGTGCCAGCGGACGGGACAGGGGGATGAACACTGAAGCTTTCTTT
TRBD1 NA TRBJ1-4 TRBV7-9 CASSSGQATNEKLFF TGTGCCAGCAGTAGTGGACAGGCAACTAATGAAAAACTGTTTTTT
TRBD1 NA TRBJ1-5 TRBV5-8 CASSLGQGGNQPQHF TGTGCCAGCAGCCTCGGACAGGGGGGAAATCAGCCCCAGCATTTT
TRBD1 NA TRBJ2-5 TRBV12-5 CASGSGTGDRETQYF TGTGCTAGTGGTTCCGGGACAGGGGATCGGGAGACCCAGTACTTC
TRBD1 once TRBJ2-2 TRBV7-2 CASSLSAPGTVNTGELFF TGTGCCAGCAGCTTATCGGCCCCCGGGACAGTTAACACCGGGGAGCTGTTTTTT
TRBD1 NA TRBJ1-5 TRBV3-1/TRBV3-2 CASSLRQGAMGNHQPQHF TGTGCCAGCAGCCTCCGGCAGGGGGCGATGGGTAATCATCAGCCCCAGCATTTT